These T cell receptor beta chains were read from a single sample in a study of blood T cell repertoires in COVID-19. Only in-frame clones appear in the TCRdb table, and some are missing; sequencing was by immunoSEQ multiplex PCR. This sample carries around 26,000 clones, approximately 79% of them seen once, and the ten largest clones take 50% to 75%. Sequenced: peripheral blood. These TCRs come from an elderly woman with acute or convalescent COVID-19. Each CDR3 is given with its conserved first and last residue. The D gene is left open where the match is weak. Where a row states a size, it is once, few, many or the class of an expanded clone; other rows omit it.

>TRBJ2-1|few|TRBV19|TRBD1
CASRRPGGRNEQFF
TGTGCCAGTAGGAGGCCAGGGGGCCGAAATGAGCAGTTCTTC
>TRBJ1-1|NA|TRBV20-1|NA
CSLQLNTEAFF
TGCAGTTTACAGCTAAACACTGAAGCTTTCTTT
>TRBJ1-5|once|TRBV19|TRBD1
CASSRGGQGISGPDPPQHF
TGTGCCAGTAGTAGGGGGGGACAGGGGATCTCCGGCCCCGATCCGCCCCAGCATTTT
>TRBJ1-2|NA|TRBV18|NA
CASTPDSLYGYTF
TGTGCCAGCACGCCGGACAGTCTATATGGCTACACCTTC
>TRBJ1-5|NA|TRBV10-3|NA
CAISESGKSTFAPQHF
TGTGCCATCTCGGAGTCTGGCAAGAGTACCTTTGCGCCCCAGCATTTT
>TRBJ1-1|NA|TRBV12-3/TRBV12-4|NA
CASSFSTEAFF
TGTGCCAGCAGTTTTAGCACTGAAGCTTTCTTT
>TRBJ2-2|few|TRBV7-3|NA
CASSFGLTGELFF
TGTGCCAGCAGCTTCGGACTCACCGGGGAGCTGTTTTTT
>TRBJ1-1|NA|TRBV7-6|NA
CASSEQGRGDTEAFF
TGTGCCAGCAGCGAGCAGGGGAGAGGGGACACTGAAGCTTTCTTT
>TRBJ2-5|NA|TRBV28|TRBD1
CASSFQGTGGMGWETQYF
TGTGCCAGCAGTTTCCAAGGGACAGGGGGCATGGGGTGGGAGACCCAGTACTTC
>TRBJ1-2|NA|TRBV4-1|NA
CASSQDRQDYGYTF
TGCGCCAGCAGCCAAGATCGACAGGACTATGGCTACACCTTC
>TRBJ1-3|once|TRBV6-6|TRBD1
CASSLGQGIYF
TGTGCCAGCAGTTTGGGACAGGGCATATATTTT
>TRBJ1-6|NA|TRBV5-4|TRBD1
CASSSRTGLNSPLHF
TGTGCCAGCAGCTCCCGGACAGGGCTTAATTCACCCCTCCACTTT
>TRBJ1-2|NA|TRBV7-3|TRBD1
CASSLGQGENYGYTF
TGTGCCAGCAGCTTGGGACAGGGGGAAAACTATGGCTACACCTTC
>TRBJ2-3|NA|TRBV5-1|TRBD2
CASRGTGLGTTQYF
TGCGCCAGCAGGGGGACGGGACTAGGTACGACGCAGTATTTT
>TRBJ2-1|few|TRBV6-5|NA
CASSYSSPSYNEQFF
TGTGCCAGCAGTTATAGTTCCCCGTCCTACAATGAGCAGTTCTTC
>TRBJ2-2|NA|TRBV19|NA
CASRFGVGTGELFF
TGTGCCAGTAGGTTCGGAGTTGGCACCGGGGAGCTGTTTTTT
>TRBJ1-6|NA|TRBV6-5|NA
CASTPRGGANSPLHF
TGTGCCAGCACTCCCCGGGGGGGGGCGAATTCACCCCTCCACTTT
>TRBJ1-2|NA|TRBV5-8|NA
CASSPVQGGGYTF
TGTGCCAGCAGCCCGGTCCAGGGAGGAGGCTACACCTTC
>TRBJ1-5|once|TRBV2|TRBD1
CASSLAPTGYQPQHF
TGTGCCAGCAGTCTCGCCCCGACAGGGTATCAGCCCCAGCATTTT
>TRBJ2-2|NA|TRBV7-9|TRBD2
CASSLRERGGFLPGELFF
TGTGCCAGCAGCTTACGGGAGCGGGGGGGGTTTCTCCCCGGGGAGCTGTTTTTT
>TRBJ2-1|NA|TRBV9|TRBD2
CASSVGVSGSKNNEQFF
TGTGCCAGCAGCGTAGGTGTCAGCGGGAGTAAGAACAATGAGCAGTTCTTC
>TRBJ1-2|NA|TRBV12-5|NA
CASGFGGANYGYTF
TGTGCTAGTGGTTTCGGGGGAGCTAACTATGGCTACACCTTC
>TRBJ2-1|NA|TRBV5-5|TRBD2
CASSLLAGGGNEQFF
TGTGCCAGCAGCTTACTAGCGGGAGGGGGCAATGAGCAGTTCTTC
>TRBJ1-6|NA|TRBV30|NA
CAWSGGRNSPLHF
TGTGCCTGGAGCGGGGGACGTAATTCACCCCTCCACTTT